Listed below are T cell receptor beta chains from one sample, sequenced in a study of graft-versus-host responses after intestinal transplantation. Assay: immunoSEQ multiplex PCR; the TCRdb copy retains only in-frame clones and omits some. The sample holds about 25,000 clones, roughly 94% seen once. This specimen consisted of PBMCs, obtained 156 days after intestinal transplant. The source of these receptors is a human patient who received an intestinal transplant, so some T cells may come from the graft donor. The conserved cysteine and the conserved F or W are not part of the CDR3 here.

V: TRBV11-3; J: TRBJ1-6; CDR3: ASSSGLGPPLH
V: TRBV7-6; J: TRBJ1-5; CDR3: ASSLGTAEVNQPQH
V: TRBV19; J: TRBJ1-5; CDR3: ASSIMEGGNQPQH
V: TRBV4-3; J: TRBJ1-6; CDR3: ASSQELGTNSPLH
V: TRBV29-1; J: TRBJ1-1; CDR3: SVEINTEAF
V: TRBV4-1; J: TRBJ1-1; CDR3: ASSQPPRGTEAF
V: TRBV13; J: TRBJ1-2; CDR3: ASSLEAQPYGYT
V: TRBV6-1; J: TRBJ2-1; CDR3: ASSEQWTGAVNEQF
V: TRBV6-6; J: TRBJ1-1; CDR3: ASSHAGRTEAF
V: TRBV27; J: TRBJ2-1; CDR3: ASSLHSGGPSQDEQF
V: TRBV14; J: TRBJ2-1; CDR3: ASSHHMSSYNEQF
V: TRBV7-9; J: TRBJ2-7; CDR3: ASSPAAGQHSYEQY
V: TRBV30; J: TRBJ1-2; CDR3: AWSLQGGGYT
V: TRBV29-1; J: TRBJ2-1; CDR3: SVVLWRARGYNEQF
V: TRBV11-2; J: TRBJ2-1; CDR3: ASTGLGESSYNEQF
V: TRBV12-2; J: TRBJ1-6; CDR3: ASRLAGSSSYNSPLH
V: TRBV4-3; J: TRBJ2-7; CDR3: ASSQGASYEQY
V: TRBV7-6; J: TRBJ2-7; CDR3: ASSLGGGEQY
V: TRBV28; J: TRBJ1-1; CDR3: ASSWTDLGTEAF
V: TRBV11-3; J: TRBJ1-3; CDR3: ASSTGQGISGNTIY
V: TRBV7-3; J: TRBJ2-1; CDR3: ASSPAGGFHNEQF
V: TRBV5-4; J: TRBJ1-6; CDR3: ASSGLNSPLH
V: TRBV27; J: TRBJ2-7; CDR3: ASSLFGGQIYEQY
V: TRBV9; J: TRBJ2-7; CDR3: ASSTSSDSYAQY
V: TRBV2; J: TRBJ2-3; CDR3: ASSEGGSGRVLWDTQY
V: TRBV7-8; J: TRBJ1-2; CDR3: ASSLEGSTNYGYT
V: TRBV30; J: TRBJ1-4; CDR3: AWSRGIIEEKLF
V: TRBV7-9; J: TRBJ2-7; CDR3: ASSLLGGQEGYEQY
V: TRBV6-5; J: TRBJ2-5; CDR3: ASSYSTGARETQY
V: TRBV6-4; J: TRBJ2-1; CDR3: ASSDGGGGHEQF
V: TRBV14; J: TRBJ2-3; CDR3: ASSPRLAGDTGTQY
V: TRBV19; J: TRBJ1-5; CDR3: ASSPFNARTGGNQPQH
V: TRBV7-8; J: TRBJ2-1; CDR3: ASSFEGVAEQF
V: TRBV6-1; J: TRBJ1-3; CDR3: ASSEGQRNTIY
V: TRBV5-4; J: TRBJ2-3; CDR3: ASSPASSGSTDTQY
V: TRBV30; J: TRBJ2-7; CDR3: AWRPKATSSYEQY
V: TRBV19; J: TRBJ2-1; CDR3: ASSMGLAGSYNEQF
V: TRBV11-3; J: TRBJ1-2; CDR3: ASSLYLAGGGYT
V: TRBV4-1; J: TRBJ1-6; CDR3: ASSQDRGTVYNSPLH
V: TRBV7-8; J: TRBJ1-2; CDR3: ASSRGVRNYGYT
V: TRBV7-2; J: TRBJ2-5; CDR3: ASSLAWTDPETQY
V: TRBV13; J: TRBJ2-1; CDR3: ASSFSVNEQF
V: TRBV28; J: TRBJ1-1; CDR3: ASTLKGGTEAF
V: TRBV14; J: TRBJ2-5; CDR3: ASSPDWETQY
V: TRBV2; J: TRBJ2-3; CDR3: ASGLAGVVPDTQY
V: TRBV28; J: TRBJ2-7; CDR3: ASRWGDEQY
V: TRBV11-2; J: TRBJ1-1; CDR3: ASSPVLGVAF
V: TRBV7-8; J: TRBJ2-7; CDR3: ASSPRTGSGGYEQY
V: TRBV5-1; J: TRBJ2-7; CDR3: ASSLGGTGINEQY
V: TRBV11-3; J: TRBJ1-1; CDR3: ASSLDLGAEAF
V: TRBV7-9; J: TRBJ2-2; CDR3: ASSFLASGTGELF
V: TRBV7-8; J: TRBJ2-5; CDR3: ASSSGQGRSAQY